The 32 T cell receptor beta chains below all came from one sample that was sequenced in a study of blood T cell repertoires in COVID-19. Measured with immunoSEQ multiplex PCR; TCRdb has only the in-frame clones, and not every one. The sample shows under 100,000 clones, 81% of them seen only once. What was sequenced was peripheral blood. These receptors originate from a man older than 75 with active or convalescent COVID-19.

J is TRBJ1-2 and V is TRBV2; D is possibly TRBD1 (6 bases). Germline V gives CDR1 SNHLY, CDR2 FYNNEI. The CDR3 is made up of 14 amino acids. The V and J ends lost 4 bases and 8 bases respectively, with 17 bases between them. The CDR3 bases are TGTGCCAGCAGTGGGGATGGACAGCGAGAGGGCTACACCTTC. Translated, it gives CASSGDGQREGYTF.

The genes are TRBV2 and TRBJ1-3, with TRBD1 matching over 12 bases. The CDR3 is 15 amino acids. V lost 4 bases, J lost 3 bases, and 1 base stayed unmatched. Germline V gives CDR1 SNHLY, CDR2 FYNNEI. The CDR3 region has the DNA TGTGCCAGCAGTGGGGACAGGGGGCTTGGAAACACCATATATTTT. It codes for CASSGDRGLGNTIYF.

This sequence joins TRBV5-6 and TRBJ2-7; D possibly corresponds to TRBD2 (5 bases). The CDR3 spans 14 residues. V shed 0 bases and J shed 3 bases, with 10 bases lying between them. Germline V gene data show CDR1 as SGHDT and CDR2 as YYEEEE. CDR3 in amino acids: CASSLGRGYYEQYF. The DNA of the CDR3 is TGTGCCAGCAGCTTGGGTCGGGGATACTACGAGCAGTACTTC.

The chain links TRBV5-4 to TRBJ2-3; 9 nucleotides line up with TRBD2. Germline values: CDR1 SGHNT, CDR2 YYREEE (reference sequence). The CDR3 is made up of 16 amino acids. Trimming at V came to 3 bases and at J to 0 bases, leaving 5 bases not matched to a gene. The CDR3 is CASSSPSGDSTDTQYF. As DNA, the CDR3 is TGTGCCAGCAGCTCACCTAGCGGGGATAGCACAGATACGCAGTATTTT.

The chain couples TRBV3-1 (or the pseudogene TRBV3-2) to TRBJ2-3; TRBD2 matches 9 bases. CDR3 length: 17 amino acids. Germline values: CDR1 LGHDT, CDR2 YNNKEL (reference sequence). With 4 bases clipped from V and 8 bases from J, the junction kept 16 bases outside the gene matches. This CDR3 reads CASSLRVSSGVRGTQYF. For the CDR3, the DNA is TGTGCCAGCAGCCTCAGAGTTTCTAGCGGGGTGCGAGGTACGCAGTATTTT.

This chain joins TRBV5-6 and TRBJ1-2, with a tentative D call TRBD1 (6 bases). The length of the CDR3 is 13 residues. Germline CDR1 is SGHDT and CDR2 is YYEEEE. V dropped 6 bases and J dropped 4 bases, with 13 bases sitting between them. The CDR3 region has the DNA TGTGCCAGCACCAATACAGGGTTCTATGGCTACACCTTC. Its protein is CASTNTGFYGYTF. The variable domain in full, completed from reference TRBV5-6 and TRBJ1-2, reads DAGVTQSPTHLIKTRGQQVTLRCSPKSGHDTVSWYQQALGQGPQFIFQYYEEEERQRGNFPDRFSGHQFPNYSSELNVNALLLGDSALYLCASTNTGFYGYTFGSGTRLTVV.

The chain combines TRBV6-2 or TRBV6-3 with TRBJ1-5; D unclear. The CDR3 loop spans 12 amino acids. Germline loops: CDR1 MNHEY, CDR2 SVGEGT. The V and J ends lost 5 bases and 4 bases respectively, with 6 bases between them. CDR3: CASSEANQPQHF. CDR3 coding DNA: TGTGCCAGCAGTGAGGCAAATCAGCCCCAGCATTTT.

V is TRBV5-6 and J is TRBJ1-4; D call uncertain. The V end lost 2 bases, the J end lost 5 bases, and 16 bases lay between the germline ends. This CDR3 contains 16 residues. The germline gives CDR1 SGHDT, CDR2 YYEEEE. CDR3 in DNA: TGTGCCAGCAGCTTCCATACAGCACGGGGAAATGAAAAACTGTTTTTT. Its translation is CASSFHTARGNEKLFF.

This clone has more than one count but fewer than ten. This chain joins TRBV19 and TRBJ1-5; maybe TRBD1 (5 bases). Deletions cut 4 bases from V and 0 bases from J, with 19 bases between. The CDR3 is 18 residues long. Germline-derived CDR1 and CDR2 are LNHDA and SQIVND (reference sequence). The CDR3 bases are TGTGCCAGTAGTACGCAGTCGGTGGGGGGATATAGCAATCAGCCCCAGCATTTT. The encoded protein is CASSTQSVGGYSNQPQHF.

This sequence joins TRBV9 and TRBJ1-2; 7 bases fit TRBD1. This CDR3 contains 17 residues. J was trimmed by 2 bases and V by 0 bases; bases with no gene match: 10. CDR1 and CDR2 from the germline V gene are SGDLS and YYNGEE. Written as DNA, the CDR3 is TGTGCCAGCAGCGTAGACGGGACAGCGCTGGGGAACTATGGCTACACCTTC. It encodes CASSVDGTALGNYGYTF.

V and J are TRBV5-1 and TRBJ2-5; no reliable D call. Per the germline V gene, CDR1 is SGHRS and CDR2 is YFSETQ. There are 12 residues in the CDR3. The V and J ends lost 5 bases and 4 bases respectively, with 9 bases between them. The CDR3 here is CASRPSGETQYF. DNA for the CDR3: TGCGCCAGCAGGCCCAGTGGAGAGACCCAGTACTTC.

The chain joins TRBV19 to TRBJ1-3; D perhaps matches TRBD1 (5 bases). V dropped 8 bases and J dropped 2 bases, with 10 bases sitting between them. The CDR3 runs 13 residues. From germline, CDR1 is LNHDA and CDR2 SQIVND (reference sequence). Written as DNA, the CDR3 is TGTGCCAGTTCGGAGGGGACTGGAAACACCATATATTTT. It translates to CASSEGTGNTIYF.

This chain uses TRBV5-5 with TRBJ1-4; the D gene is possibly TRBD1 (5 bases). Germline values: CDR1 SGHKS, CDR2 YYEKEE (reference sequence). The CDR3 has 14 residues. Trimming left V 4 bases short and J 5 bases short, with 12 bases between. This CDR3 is CASSPLGGNEKLFF. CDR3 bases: TGTGCCAGCAGCCCACTCGGGGGGAATGAAAAACTGTTTTTT.

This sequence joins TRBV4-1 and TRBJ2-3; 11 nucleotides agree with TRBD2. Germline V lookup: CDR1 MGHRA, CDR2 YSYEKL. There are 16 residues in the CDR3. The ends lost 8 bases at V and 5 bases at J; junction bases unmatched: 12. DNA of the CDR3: TGCGCCAGCGGATTCACTAGCGGGGGCTCGAGAGATACGCAGTATTTT. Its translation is CASGFTSGGSRDTQYF.

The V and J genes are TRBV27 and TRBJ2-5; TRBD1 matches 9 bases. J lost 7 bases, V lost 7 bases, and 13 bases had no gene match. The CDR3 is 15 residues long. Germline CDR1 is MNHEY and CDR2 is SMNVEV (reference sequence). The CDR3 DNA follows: TGTGCCAGCACCGAAACTACAGGGGGCGCTGGGACCCAGTACTTC. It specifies CASTETTGGAGTQYF.

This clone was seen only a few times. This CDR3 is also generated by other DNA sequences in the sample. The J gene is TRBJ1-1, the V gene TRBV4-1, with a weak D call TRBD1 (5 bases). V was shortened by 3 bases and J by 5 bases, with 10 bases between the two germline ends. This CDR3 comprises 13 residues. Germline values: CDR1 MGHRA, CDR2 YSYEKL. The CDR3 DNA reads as TGCGCCAGCAGCCAGGGGGAGGGTACTGAAGCTTTCTTT. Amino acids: CASSQGEGTEAFF.

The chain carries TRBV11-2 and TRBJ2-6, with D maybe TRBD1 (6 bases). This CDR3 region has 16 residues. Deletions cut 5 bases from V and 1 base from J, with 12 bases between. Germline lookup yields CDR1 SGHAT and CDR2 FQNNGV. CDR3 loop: CASSAHTGSGANVLTF. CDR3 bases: TGTGCCAGCAGCGCCCACACAGGGTCTGGGGCCAACGTCCTGACTTTC.

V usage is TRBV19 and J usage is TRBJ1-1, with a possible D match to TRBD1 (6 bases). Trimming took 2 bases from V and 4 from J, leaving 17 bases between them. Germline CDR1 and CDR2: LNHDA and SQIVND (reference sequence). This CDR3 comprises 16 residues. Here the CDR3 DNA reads TGTGCCAGTAGTATACGGACAGACATGATCGCCACTGAAGCTTTCTTT. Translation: CASSIRTDMIATEAFF.

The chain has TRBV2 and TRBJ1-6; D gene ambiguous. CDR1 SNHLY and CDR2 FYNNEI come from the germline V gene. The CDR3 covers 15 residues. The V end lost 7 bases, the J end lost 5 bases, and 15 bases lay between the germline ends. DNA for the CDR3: TGTGCCAGCACTCCAGGCATGGAAAATAATTCACCCCTCCACTTT. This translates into CASTPGMENNSPLHF.

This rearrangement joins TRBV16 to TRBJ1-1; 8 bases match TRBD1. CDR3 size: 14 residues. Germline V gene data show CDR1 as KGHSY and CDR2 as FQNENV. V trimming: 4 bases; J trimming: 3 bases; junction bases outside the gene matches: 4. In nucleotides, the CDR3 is TGTGCCAGCAGCCGCAGACAGGGGTACACTGAAGCTTTCTTT. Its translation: CASSRRQGYTEAFF.

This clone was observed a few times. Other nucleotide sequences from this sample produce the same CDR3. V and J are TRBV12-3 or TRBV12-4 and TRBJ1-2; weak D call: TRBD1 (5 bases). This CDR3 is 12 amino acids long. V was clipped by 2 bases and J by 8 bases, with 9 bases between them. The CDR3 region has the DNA TGTGCCAGCAGTTTACAGGGTGAGGGCTACACCTTC. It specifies CASSLQGEGYTF.

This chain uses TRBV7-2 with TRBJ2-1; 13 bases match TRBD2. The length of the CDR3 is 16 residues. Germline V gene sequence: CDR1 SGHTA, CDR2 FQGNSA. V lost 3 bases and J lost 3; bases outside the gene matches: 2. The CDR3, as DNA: TGTGCCAGCAGCTTGACTAGCGGGGGGTACTACAATGAGCAGTTCTTC. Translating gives CASSLTSGGYYNEQFF.

CDR3 sequence: CASSLASGLYNEQFF. The CDR3 nucleotides are TGCGCCAGCAGCTTGGCTAGCGGACTATACAATGAGCAGTTCTTC. The gene calls are TRBV5-1 and TRBJ2-1, with 7 bases lining up with TRBD2. V gave up 0 bases and J gave up 4 bases; unmatched junction bases: 4. The CDR3 has 15 amino acids. Germline CDR1 SGHRS, CDR2 YFSETQ.

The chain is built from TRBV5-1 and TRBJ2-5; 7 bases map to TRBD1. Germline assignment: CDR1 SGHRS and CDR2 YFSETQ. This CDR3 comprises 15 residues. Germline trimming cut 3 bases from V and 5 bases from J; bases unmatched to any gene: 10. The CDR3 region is CASSSLPDRVETQYF. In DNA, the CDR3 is TGCGCCAGCAGCTCCCTGCCCGACAGGGTGGAGACCCAGTACTTC.

CDR3 nucleotides: TGTGCCAGCAGCTTTTTATTAGACAGGGCTAACACTGAAGCTTTCTTT. Protein: CASSFLLDRANTEAFF. This chain connects TRBV5-5 to TRBJ1-1, with TRBD1 matching over 7 bases. This CDR3 comprises 16 residues. CDR1 and CDR2 from the germline V gene are SGHKS and YYEKEE (reference sequence). Germline trimming cut 2 bases from V and 2 bases from J; bases unmatched to any gene: 9.

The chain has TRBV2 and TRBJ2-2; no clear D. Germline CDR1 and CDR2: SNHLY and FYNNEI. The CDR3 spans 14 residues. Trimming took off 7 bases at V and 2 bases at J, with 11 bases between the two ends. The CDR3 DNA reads TGTGCCAGCAATCCCGCCACAAACACCGGGGAGCTGTTTTTT. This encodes CASNPATNTGELFF.

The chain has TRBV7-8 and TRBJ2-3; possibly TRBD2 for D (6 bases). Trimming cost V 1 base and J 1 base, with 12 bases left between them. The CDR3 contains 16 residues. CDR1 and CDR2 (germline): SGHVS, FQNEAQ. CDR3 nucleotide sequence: TGTGCCAGCAGCTTAGTGGGGCCGGGGGGCACAGATACGCAGTATTTT. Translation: CASSLVGPGGTDTQYF.

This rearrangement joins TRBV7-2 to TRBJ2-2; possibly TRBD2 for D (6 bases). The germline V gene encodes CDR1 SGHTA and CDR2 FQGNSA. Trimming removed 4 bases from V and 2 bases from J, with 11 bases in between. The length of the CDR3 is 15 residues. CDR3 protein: CASSSGTYNTGELFF. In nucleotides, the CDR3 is TGTGCCAGCAGCTCCGGGACTTATAACACCGGGGAGCTGTTTTTT.

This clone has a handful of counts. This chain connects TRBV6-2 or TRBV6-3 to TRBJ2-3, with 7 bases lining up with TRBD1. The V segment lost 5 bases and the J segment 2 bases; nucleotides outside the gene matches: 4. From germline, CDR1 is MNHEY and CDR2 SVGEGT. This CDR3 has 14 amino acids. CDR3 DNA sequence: TGTGCCAGCAGTGCGACAGGGTCCACAGATACGCAGTATTTT. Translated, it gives CASSATGSTDTQYF.

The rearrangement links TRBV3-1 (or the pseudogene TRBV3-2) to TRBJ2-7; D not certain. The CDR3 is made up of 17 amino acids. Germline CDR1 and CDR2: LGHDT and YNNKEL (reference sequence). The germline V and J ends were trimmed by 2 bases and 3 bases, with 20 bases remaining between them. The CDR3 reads CASSQSTPRSRSYEQYF. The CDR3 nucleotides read TGTGCCAGCAGCCAATCCACCCCCAGGTCCCGAAGCTACGAGCAGTACTTC.

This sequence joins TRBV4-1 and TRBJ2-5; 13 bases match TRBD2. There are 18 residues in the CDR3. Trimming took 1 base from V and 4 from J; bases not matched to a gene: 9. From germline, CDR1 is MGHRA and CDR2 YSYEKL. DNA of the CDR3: TGCGCCAGCAGCCAAGTCAACTTGGGACTAGCGGGGACAGAGACCCAGTACTTC. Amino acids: CASSQVNLGLAGTETQYF.

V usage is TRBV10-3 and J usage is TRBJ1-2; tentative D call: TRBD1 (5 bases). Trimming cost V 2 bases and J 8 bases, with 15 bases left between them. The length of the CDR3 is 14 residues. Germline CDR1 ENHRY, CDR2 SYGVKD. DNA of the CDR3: TGTGCCATCAGTGAGGGCCCGTCTAGGGGAGGCTACACCTTC. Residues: CAISEGPSRGGYTF.